Sequencing of this T cell receptor (beta chain) was carried out in a study of CD8 T cells in ankylosing spondylitis. Many counts were recorded for this clonotype. MiXCR, run by TCRdb on the 5' RACE reads, gives a single entry per CDR3 protein. The sample lists under 300,000 distinct CDR3 sequences; around 11% were seen once. Sequenced material: blood, either unsorted or a sorted T cell fraction (not recorded which). The source of this sequence is a male donor with ankylosing spondylitis or in good health (not recorded which).

For the CDR3, the DNA is TGTGCCAGCAGCTCCCCTCTTGGTCCGCAGTACTTC. Its protein product is CASSSPLGPQYF. The chain joins TRBV7-9 to TRBJ2-7; no reliable D call. Germline-derived CDR1 and CDR2 are SEHNR and FQNEAQ (reference sequence). The CDR3 totals 12 residues. The V and J ends lost 4 bases and 9 bases respectively, with 13 bases between them. The whole variable domain, filled in from reference TRBV7-9 and TRBJ2-7, reads DTGVSQNPRHKITKRGQNVTFRCDPISEHNRLYWYRQTLGQGPEFLTYFQNEAQLEKSRLLSDRFSAERPKGSFSTLEIQRTEQGDSAMYLCASSSPLGPQYFGPGTRLTVT.